Here is one TCR beta chain with its context. This table comes from immunoSEQ multiplex PCR, and its TCRdb copy is limited to in-frame clones, with some not included. The table lists around 56,000 clones, around 87% of them singletons. This CDR3 contains 14 residues. The J segment lost 5 bases and the V segment lost 2 bases, leaving 2 bases of the junction unmatched. CDR1 is LGHDT, CDR2 YNNKEL, per germline (reference sequence). The data derive from a study of blood T cell repertoires in COVID-19. Study-wide background: The origin of the acute and convalescent COVID-19 samples was the United States, Italy and Spain. PBMCs, B-cell-depleted T cells, or T cells were the source of the cDNA or gDNA that made up the material.

This sequence joins TRBV3-1 (or the pseudogene TRBV3-2) and TRBJ2-7, with 11 bases lining up with TRBD2. Sequencing used peripheral blood. This TCR came from a man in his sixties with active or convalescent COVID-19. CDR3 in amino acids: CASSQIAGGNEQYF. The CDR3 bases are TGTGCCAGCAGCCAAATAGCGGGAGGGAACGAGCAGTACTTC.